This entry lists 14 T cell receptor beta chains sequenced from one sample in a study of blood T cell repertoires in COVID-19. Sequencing was performed with immunoSEQ multiplex PCR; in TCRdb, only in-frame clones are kept and a portion is missing. The table has hundreds of thousands of clones, 75% to 90% seen once. Sequencing input: PBMCs or T cells enriched from blood (not recorded which). All receptors come from a man between 35 and 55 years old who had recovered from COVID-19.

This clone was observed once. The chain combines TRBV7-2 with TRBJ1-5; no definite D call. V lost 2 bases to trimming and J lost 3 bases, with 8 bases between them. Per germline, CDR1 SGHTA and CDR2 FQGNSA. The CDR3 consists of 14 residues. For the CDR3, the DNA is TGTGCCAGCAGCTTATTTCAGGTCAATCAGCCCCAGCATTTT. It encodes CASSLFQVNQPQHF. Supplemented by reference TRBV7-2 and TRBJ1-5, the full variable domain reads GAGVSQSPSNKVTEKGKDVELRCDPISGHTALYWYRQSLGQGLEFLIYFQGNSAPDKSGLPSDRFSAERTGGSVSTLTIQRTQQEDSAVYLCASSLFQVNQPQHFGDGTRLSIL.

The rearrangement uses TRBV7-6 and TRBJ2-7; maybe TRBD2 (7 bases). CDR3 size: 14 residues. CDR1 and CDR2 (germline): SGHVS, FNYEAQ. Between the trimmed V and J ends, which lost 5 bases and 0 bases, there was a span of 11 bases. CDR3 sequence (DNA): TGTGCCAGCAGCCAGGGGAGGGACTCCTACGAGCAGTACTTC. It specifies CASSQGRDSYEQYF. The full variable domain, completed using reference TRBV7-6 and TRBJ2-7, is GAGVSQSPRYKVTKRGQDVALRCDPISGHVSLYWYRQALGQGPEFLTYFNYEAQQDKSGLPNDRFSAERPEGSISTLTIQRTEQRDSAMYRCASSQGRDSYEQYFGPGTRLTVT.

The chain couples TRBV5-5 to TRBJ1-2, with 8 bases that match TRBD1. J gave up 5 bases and V 0 bases, and 6 bases lay outside the gene matches. CDR1 and CDR2 (germline): SGHKS, YYEKEE (reference sequence). There are 15 residues in the CDR3. The CDR3 sequence: CASSLGDRTGYGYTF. CDR3 DNA sequence: TGTGCCAGCAGCTTGGGGGACAGGACGGGGTATGGCTACACCTTC.

This clone occurred once. The rearrangement joins TRBV4-1 to TRBJ2-7; possibly TRBD1 for D (5 bases). The CDR3 contains 12 residues. Trimming stripped 2 bases from V and 7 bases from J, with 9 bases between. Germline V gene data show CDR1 as MGHRA and CDR2 as YSYEKL. The CDR3, as DNA: TGCGCCAGCAGCCAACAGGGCTATGAGCAGTACTTC. Translation gives CASSQQGYEQYF.

The rearrangement links TRBV5-8 to TRBJ2-4; D is unresolved. Between the trimmed V and J ends, which lost 6 bases and 0 bases, there was a span of 16 bases. Germline assignment: CDR1 SGHTS and CDR2 YDEGEE. CDR3 size: 16 residues. The CDR3 DNA sequence: TGTGCCAGCACCTCGAACTACCTACTAGCCAAAAACATTCAGTACTTC. It yields the protein CASTSNYLLAKNIQYF.

The chain employs TRBV4-1 and TRBJ1-5; D remains ambiguous. Trimming removed 4 bases from V and 5 bases from J, with 24 bases in between. The CDR3 extends over 18 amino acids. Germline V gene lookup returns CDR1 MGHRA and CDR2 YSYEKL. CDR3 bases: TGCGCCAGCAGCCCCCGGTCTTCGGGTGGAGGCGGATATCAGCCCCAGCATTTT. Protein: CASSPRSSGGGGYQPQHF.

The chain couples TRBV18 to TRBJ2-7; 7 bases fit TRBD2. CDR3 length: 14 residues. CDR1 KGHSH and CDR2 LQKENI come from the germline V gene. J gave up 4 bases and V 3 bases, and 6 bases lay outside the gene matches. In nucleotides, the CDR3 is TGTGCCAGCTCACCCCTGACTAGCTTGTACGAGCAGTACTTC. Encoded protein: CASSPLTSLYEQYF. Using reference TRBV18 and TRBJ2-7 for the parts outside the CDR3, the full variable domain is NAGVMQNPRHLVRRRGQEARLRCSPMKGHSHVYWYRQLPEEGLKFMVYLQKENIIDESGMPKERFSAEFPKEGPSILRIQQVVRGDSAAYFCASSPLTSLYEQYFGPGTRLTVT.

J is TRBJ1-2 and V is TRBV6-5; TRBD1 aligns across 9 bases. The CDR3 is made up of 15 amino acids. After removal of 6 bases from V and 0 bases from J, the junction contained 5 bases not matched to a gene. Germline lookup yields CDR1 MNHEY and CDR2 SVGAGI. Here the CDR3 reads CASRMGQGSNYGYTF. The DNA of the CDR3 is TGTGCCAGCAGGATGGGACAGGGATCTAACTATGGCTACACCTTC.

The J gene is TRBJ2-1, the V gene TRBV6-2 or TRBV6-3, with D hard to call. V shed 2 bases and J shed 1 base, with 6 bases lying between them. In germline, CDR1 is MNHEY, CDR2 SVGEGT. The CDR3 totals 14 residues. The CDR3 loop is CASSYLSSYNEQFF. For the CDR3, the DNA is TGTGCCAGCAGTTACCTTTCTTCCTACAATGAGCAGTTCTTC.

This chain joins TRBV5-8 and TRBJ1-5, with 7 bases that match TRBD1. The CDR3 is 14 residues long. The V and J ends lost 5 bases and 5 bases, in that order; junction bases with no gene match: 7. CDR1 is SGHTS, CDR2 YDEGEE, per germline. The CDR3 is CASRGQLWHQPQHF. The CDR3 bases are TGTGCCAGCAGGGGACAGCTTTGGCATCAGCCCCAGCATTTT.

This clone was seen a few times. The chain links TRBV6-5 to TRBJ2-7, with TRBD1 matching over 10 bases. CDR3 size: 14 residues. Germline CDR1 is MNHEY and CDR2 is SVGAGI. Trimming took 6 bases from V and 2 from J; bases not matched to a gene: 4. DNA for the CDR3: TGTGCCAGCAGATCTGGACAGGGGGCCTACGAGCAGTACTTC. It specifies CASRSGQGAYEQYF.

A few counts support this clone. The chain links TRBV9 to TRBJ2-7, with D possibly TRBD2 on 5 matching bases. V lost 1 base to trimming and J lost 2 bases, with 13 bases between them. Germline CDR1 is SGDLS and CDR2 is YYNGEE. CDR3 size: 15 residues. The DNA for the CDR3 is TGTGCCAGCAGCGTAAGCGGCGGCAAGGCCTACGAGCAGTACTTC. Amino acid sequence: CASSVSGGKAYEQYF.

This sequence joins TRBV6-6 and TRBJ2-3; 8 bases map to TRBD2. The CDR3 is 17 amino acids. V trimming: 5 bases; J trimming: 1 base; junction bases outside the gene matches: 11. Per germline, CDR1 MNHNY and CDR2 SVGAGI (reference sequence). CDR3 sequence: CASSRPGLVDGTDTQYF. CDR3 sequence (DNA): TGTGCCAGCAGTCGACCGGGACTAGTGGACGGCACAGATACGCAGTATTTT.

This clone was recorded once. The rearrangement links TRBV4-1 to TRBJ2-7, with D perhaps TRBD1 (6 bases). The germline V gene has CDR1 MGHRA and CDR2 YSYEKL. V dropped 3 bases and J dropped 6 bases, with 15 bases sitting between them. The CDR3 loop spans 14 amino acids. The chain's CDR3 is CASSQGLAGAEQYF. The CDR3, as DNA: TGCGCCAGCAGCCAGGGCCTAGCAGGGGCCGAGCAGTACTTC.